The 23 T cell receptor beta chains given below trace back to one sample, sequenced in a study of blood T cell repertoires in COVID-19. Clones were read by immunoSEQ multiplex PCR, and TCRdb kept only the in-frame ones, dropping some. The sample contains about 67,000 clones, 86% of which appear only once. Sequenced: peripheral blood. These receptors all come from a man aged 50 or older with active COVID-19.

The rearrangement links TRBV2 to TRBJ2-2; D remains unclear. Trimming took off 7 bases at V and 1 base at J, with 7 bases between the two ends. The germline V gene has CDR1 SNHLY and CDR2 FYNNEI. The CDR3 extends over 13 amino acids. The DNA for the CDR3 is TGTGCCAGCAAGTCAGTGAACACCGGGGAGCTGTTTTTT. This codes for CASKSVNTGELFF.

The chain couples TRBV2 to TRBJ2-7; TRBD2 might be the D (6 bases). The CDR3 runs 12 residues. V was cut by 4 bases and J by 5 bases, with 9 bases left in between. Germline CDR1 SNHLY, CDR2 FYNNEI. CDR3 sequence: CASSGGNDEQYF. The DNA of the CDR3 is TGTGCCAGCAGTGGCGGGAACGACGAGCAGTACTTC. Using reference TRBV2 and TRBJ2-7 for the parts outside the CDR3, the full variable domain is EPEVTQTPSHQVTQMGQEVILRCVPISNHLYFYWYRQILGQKVEFLVSFYNNEISEKSEIFDDQFSVERPDGSNFTLKIRSTKLEDSAMYFCASSGGNDEQYFGPGTRLTVT.

This clone occurred once. V and J are TRBV7-2 and TRBJ2-1; a possible D gene is TRBD2 (6 bases). Germline CDR1 is SGHTA and CDR2 is FQGNSA. Trimming shortened V by 0 bases and J by 3 bases, and 9 bases separated the two germline ends. CDR3 length: 15 residues. CDR3 nucleotide sequence: TGTGCCAGCAGCTTAGCAGCGGGTAACTACAATGAGCAGTTCTTC. Translated: CASSLAAGNYNEQFF.

This clone was observed a single time. The chain carries TRBV11-1 and TRBJ2-2, with D tentatively TRBD2 (6 bases). V was pared by 3 bases and J by 4 bases, with 12 bases between. Germline-derived CDR1 and CDR2 are SGHAT and FQDESV (reference sequence). CDR3 size: 15 residues. CDR3 DNA sequence: TGTGCCAGCAGCTTGGAGGGGTCGGTCACCGGGGAGCTGTTTTTT. Protein product: CASSLEGSVTGELFF.

This sequence joins TRBV11-2 and TRBJ2-3; possible D gene TRBD2, 5 bases. V lost 2 bases, J lost 8 bases, and 11 bases lay in between. Germline CDR1 reads SGHAT; CDR2 reads FQNNGV. There are 13 residues in the CDR3. DNA for the CDR3: TGTGCCAGCAGCTTAACAGCAGCGGTTACGCAGTATTTT. Its protein is CASSLTAAVTQYF. The variable domain in full, with the rest retrieved from reference TRBV11-2 and TRBJ2-3, is EAGVAQSPRYKIIEKRQSVAFWCNPISGHATLYWYQQILGQGPKLLIQFQNNGVVDDSQLPKDRFSAERLKGVDSTLKIQPAKLEDSAVYLCASSLTAAVTQYFGPGTRLTVL.

The chain couples TRBV11-3 to TRBJ2-3; 7 positions match TRBD2. The CDR3 is made up of 17 amino acids. The V and J ends lost 1 base and 3 bases, in that order; junction bases with no gene match: 10. The germline V gene has CDR1 SGHNT and CDR2 YENEEA. The CDR3 sequence is CASSLGYKGGGTDTQYF. CDR3 coding DNA: TGTGCCAGCAGCTTAGGGTACAAGGGCGGGGGAACAGATACGCAGTATTTT. Filled out from reference TRBV11-3 and TRBJ2-3, the complete variable domain reads EAGVVQSPRYKIIEKKQPVAFWCNPISGHNTLYWYLQNLGQGPELLIRYENEEAVDDSQLPKDRFSAERLKGVDSTLKIQPAELGDSAVYLCASSLGYKGGGTDTQYFGPGTRLTVL.

J is TRBJ2-3 and V is TRBV11-2; 8 bases agree with TRBD1. V lost 2 bases and J lost 5; bases outside the gene matches: 6. Germline loops: CDR1 SGHAT, CDR2 FQNNGV. The CDR3 has 15 amino acids. In nucleotides, the CDR3 is TGTGCCAGCAGCTTAAGTCAGGGGGCAGGAGATACGCAGTATTTT. It translates to CASSLSQGAGDTQYF. The variable domain in full, completed from reference TRBV11-2 and TRBJ2-3, reads EAGVAQSPRYKIIEKRQSVAFWCNPISGHATLYWYQQILGQGPKLLIQFQNNGVVDDSQLPKDRFSAERLKGVDSTLKIQPAKLEDSAVYLCASSLSQGAGDTQYFGPGTRLTVL.

V and J are TRBV19 and TRBJ2-7, with 12 bases fitting TRBD2. CDR1 LNHDA and CDR2 SQIVND come from the germline V gene (reference sequence). Germline trimming cut 3 bases from V and 0 bases from J; bases unmatched to any gene: 6. The CDR3 totals 17 residues. In DNA, the CDR3 is TGTGCCAGTAGTATGCGGCTAGCGGGAGGGAGCTCCTACGAGCAGTACTTC. As protein: CASSMRLAGGSSYEQYF.

This chain links TRBV27 with TRBJ2-5; possibly TRBD1 for D (6 bases). This CDR3 is 14 amino acids long. V lost 7 bases and J 6 bases, leaving 18 bases between the germline ends. Looked up from germline, CDR1 is MNHEY and CDR2 is SMNVEV (reference sequence). The CDR3: CASNTLTGAKTQYF. CDR3 in DNA: TGTGCCAGCAATACCTTGACAGGAGCAAAGACCCAGTACTTC.

V usage is TRBV28 and J usage is TRBJ2-2; tentatively, D is TRBD2 (5 bases). This CDR3 is built from 16 residues. V was pared by 4 bases and J by 4 bases, with 16 bases between. Germline V lookup: CDR1 MDHEN, CDR2 SYDVKM. CDR3 nucleotides: TGTGCCAGCAGTTCCGACGGGAAAAGAGGCACCGGGGAGCTGTTTTTT. Its protein product is CASSSDGKRGTGELFF.

The count of this clone is one. V usage is TRBV9 and J usage is TRBJ1-2; unclear D gene. V lost 4 bases and J 0 bases, leaving 19 bases between the germline ends. The length of the CDR3 is 17 residues. Germline V lookup: CDR1 SGDLS, CDR2 YYNGEE. As DNA, the CDR3 is TGTGCCAGCAGCATAGGGCCCCTCCATACTACTAACTATGGCTACACCTTC. It yields the protein CASSIGPLHTTNYGYTF.

The chain carries TRBV2 and TRBJ1-2; D gene unclear. The germline gives CDR1 SNHLY, CDR2 FYNNEI. V was pared by 4 bases and J by 10 bases, with 13 bases between. The CDR3 has 12 amino acids. The chain's CDR3 is CASSVSSGSYTF. The CDR3 DNA follows: TGTGCCAGCAGTGTGTCTTCAGGATCCTACACCTTC.

The CDR3 reads CATSDSVLAGRSNEQFF. CDR3 coding DNA: TGTGCCACCAGCGATAGCGTCCTTGCGGGAAGGAGCAATGAGCAGTTCTTC. This chain connects TRBV24-1 to TRBJ2-1; TRBD2 is a possible D gene (6 bases). The CDR3 sequence is 17 residues long. The V end was cut by 7 bases, the J end by 6 bases, with 24 bases between. Germline CDR1 and CDR2: KGHDR and SFDVKD.

This clone was seen a handful of times. The chain uses TRBV3-1 (or the pseudogene TRBV3-2) and TRBJ1-3; D is unresolved. Germline V gene data show CDR1 as LGHDT and CDR2 as YNNKEL (reference sequence). V was shortened by 5 bases and J by 0 bases, with 14 bases between the two germline ends. The CDR3 is 16 residues long. The DNA for the CDR3 is TGTGCCAGCAGCGAAGGCTCGGGAGTCTCTGGAAACACCATATATTTT. Encoded protein: CASSEGSGVSGNTIYF.

V usage is TRBV7-3 and J usage is TRBJ2-3, with D perhaps TRBD2 (7 bases). Germline-derived CDR1 and CDR2 are SGHTA and FQGTGA. Trimming took 1 base from V and 3 from J, leaving 11 bases between them. CDR3 length: 15 residues. The CDR3 coding sequence is TGTGCCAGCAGCTTAAGAGGGGGGGCAACAGATACGCAGTATTTT. It translates to CASSLRGGATDTQYF.

The genes are TRBV18 and TRBJ1-1; D is ambiguous. Trimming took 3 bases from V and 7 from J, leaving 12 bases between them. The germline CDR1 and CDR2 sequences are KGHSH and LQKENI. CDR3 length equals 13 residues. DNA of the CDR3: TGTGCCAGCTCACCGATCGGGATGGGTGAAGCTTTCTTT. This gives the protein CASSPIGMGEAFF.

The rearrangement joins TRBV7-6 to TRBJ2-7; 10 bases are a match to TRBD2. After removal of 3 bases from V and 1 base from J, the junction contained 3 bases not matched to a gene. Per germline, CDR1 SGHVS and CDR2 FNYEAQ. The CDR3 has 15 amino acids. The CDR3 sequence: CASSFLSGGSYEQYF. The CDR3 DNA is TGTGCCAGCAGCTTTCTTAGCGGGGGGTCCTACGAGCAGTACTTC.

This clone appeared a few times. The gene calls are TRBV2 and TRBJ2-1, with no clear D. V gave up 4 bases and J gave up 8 bases, with 12 bases separating them. This CDR3 comprises 13 residues. Germline CDR1 is SNHLY and CDR2 is FYNNEI. Here the CDR3 DNA reads TGTGCCAGCAGTGTGTCGGTATCTCATGAGCAGTTCTTC. It encodes CASSVSVSHEQFF.

The rearrangement joins TRBV7-2 to TRBJ2-3; D is perhaps TRBD1 (6 bases). This CDR3 spans 15 amino acids. V lost 1 base to trimming and J lost 1 base, with 9 bases between them. The germline V gene encodes CDR1 SGHTA and CDR2 FQGNSA. The CDR3 region has the DNA TGTGCCAGCAGCTTAGGAGCAGGGGGCACAGATACGCAGTATTTT. It codes for CASSLGAGGTDTQYF.

The chain combines TRBV6-1 with TRBJ2-1; 9 nucleotides align to TRBD2. The J segment lost 10 bases and the V segment lost 3 bases, leaving 10 bases of the junction unmatched. CDR3 length: 15 residues. From germline, CDR1 is MNHNS and CDR2 SASEGT. The CDR3 DNA sequence: TGTGCCAGCAGTGACCTCATAGCGGGAGATTGGGAGCAGTTCTTC. Translating it yields CASSDLIAGDWEQFF.

V and J are TRBV7-2 and TRBJ2-5; 8 bases map to TRBD2. This CDR3 is built from 16 residues. V shed 3 bases and J 5 bases; nucleotides not matched to a gene: 11. CDR1 is SGHTA and CDR2 is FQGNSA in the germline V gene. In DNA form, the CDR3 reads TGTGCCAGCAGCTTCGGCAAGGACTCGGGAGGGGAGACCCAGTACTTC. Amino acids: CASSFGKDSGGETQYF.

This chain uses TRBV7-9 with TRBJ2-7; no firm D call. The CDR3 contains 13 residues. Germline loops: CDR1 SEHNR, CDR2 FQNEAQ (reference sequence). V gave up 0 bases and J gave up 1 base, with 4 bases separating them. CDR3 residues: CASSLAASYEQYF. DNA of the CDR3: TGTGCCAGCAGCTTAGCAGCTTCCTACGAGCAGTACTTC.

The chain joins TRBV12-3 or TRBV12-4 to TRBJ2-7; weak D call: TRBD2 (7 bases). V lost 7 bases, J lost 6 bases, and 16 bases lay in between. This CDR3 spans 13 amino acids. The DNA of the CDR3 is TGTGCCAGCAACCCGGCCCGGGGGGCCGAGCAGTACTTC. This gives the protein CASNPARGAEQYF.